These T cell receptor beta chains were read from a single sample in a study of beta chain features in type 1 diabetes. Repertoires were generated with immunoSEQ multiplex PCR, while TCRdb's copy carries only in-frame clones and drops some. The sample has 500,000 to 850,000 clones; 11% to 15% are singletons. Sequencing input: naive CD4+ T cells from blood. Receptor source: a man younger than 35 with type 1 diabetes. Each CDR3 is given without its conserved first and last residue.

CDR3aa: ASSWTSDTDTQY
j_gene: TRBJ2-3
v_gene: TRBV7-9

CDR3aa: ASSLAGDTEAF
j_gene: TRBJ1-1
v_gene: TRBV7-9

CDR3aa: ASSVASGANTQY
j_gene: TRBJ2-3
v_gene: TRBV9

CDR3aa: ASSLAGLNSYNEQF
j_gene: TRBJ2-1
v_gene: TRBV9

CDR3aa: ASSLRGGTYNEQF
j_gene: TRBJ2-1
v_gene: TRBV5-1

CDR3aa: ASSEWHGAYEQY
j_gene: TRBJ2-7
v_gene: TRBV25-1

CDR3aa: ASSLDGGSTEAF
j_gene: TRBJ1-1
v_gene: TRBV7-6

CDR3aa: ASSDPQGFGNYGYT
j_gene: TRBJ1-2
v_gene: TRBV10-2

CDR3aa: ASSPTGTGVGEKLF
j_gene: TRBJ1-4
v_gene: TRBV5-1

CDR3aa: ASSVAGISETQY
j_gene: TRBJ2-5
v_gene: TRBV9

CDR3aa: ASSQEGIAGTGTYNEQF
j_gene: TRBJ2-1
v_gene: TRBV4-3

CDR3aa: SAGPRETQY
j_gene: TRBJ2-5
v_gene: TRBV20-1

CDR3aa: ASSPGRSTDTQY
j_gene: TRBJ2-3
v_gene: TRBV7-2

CDR3aa: ASSLDPGQTEQF
j_gene: TRBJ2-1
v_gene: TRBV28

CDR3aa: ASRDREAYEQY
j_gene: TRBJ2-7
v_gene: TRBV10-3

CDR3aa: ASTGTGGYYEQY
j_gene: TRBJ2-7
v_gene: TRBV21-1

CDR3aa: ASSLVARGNEQF
j_gene: TRBJ2-1
v_gene: TRBV5-1

CDR3aa: ASSPSPSYEQY
j_gene: TRBJ2-7
v_gene: TRBV14

CDR3aa: AWKDRGPIYEQY
j_gene: TRBJ2-7
v_gene: TRBV30

CDR3aa: ASSEDQGTGYGYT
j_gene: TRBJ1-2
v_gene: TRBV2

CDR3aa: SAGGINQPQH
j_gene: TRBJ1-5
v_gene: TRBV29-1

CDR3aa: ASSPSDSGNTIY
j_gene: TRBJ1-3
v_gene: TRBV9

CDR3aa: SVGHFGETQY
j_gene: TRBJ2-5
v_gene: TRBV29-1

CDR3aa: ASSMAEIGRQPQH
j_gene: TRBJ1-5
v_gene: TRBV2

CDR3aa: ASSQDSDRPYGYT
j_gene: TRBJ1-2
v_gene: TRBV4-3

CDR3aa: ASSLGPGEQETQY
j_gene: TRBJ2-5
v_gene: TRBV5-4

CDR3aa: ATSRVEAYQETQY
j_gene: TRBJ2-5
v_gene: TRBV15

CDR3aa: ASSPSTSGTNTGELF
j_gene: TRBJ2-2
v_gene: TRBV18

CDR3aa: ASSVAGVDEQY
j_gene: TRBJ2-7
v_gene: TRBV9

CDR3aa: ASRYRGLAGELF
j_gene: TRBJ2-2
v_gene: TRBV11-2

CDR3aa: ASSEEVSSYEQY
j_gene: TRBJ2-7
v_gene: TRBV2

CDR3aa: ASSLDRRVEQY
j_gene: TRBJ2-7
v_gene: TRBV11-2

CDR3aa: ASSLKGEGWEKNTEAF
j_gene: TRBJ1-1
v_gene: TRBV7-3

CDR3aa: ASSGITGGTVTDTQY
j_gene: TRBJ2-3
v_gene: TRBV9

CDR3aa: ASSPQETHGYT
j_gene: TRBJ1-2
v_gene: TRBV7-2

CDR3aa: ASSPLGGSGELF
j_gene: TRBJ2-2
v_gene: TRBV11-3

CDR3aa: ASSLVINIQY
j_gene: TRBJ2-4
v_gene: TRBV7-2

CDR3aa: ASSPGQGTYNEQF
j_gene: TRBJ2-1
v_gene: TRBV5-4

CDR3aa: ASGLVSSGGGSQY
j_gene: TRBJ2-5
v_gene: TRBV12-5

CDR3aa: ATSDRSTYEQY
j_gene: TRBJ2-7
v_gene: TRBV15

CDR3aa: ASSSSGTPTYEKLF
j_gene: TRBJ1-4
v_gene: TRBV28

CDR3aa: ATSRGSTGVRGTEAF
j_gene: TRBJ1-1
v_gene: TRBV15

CDR3aa: ACGGQANSEQY
j_gene: TRBJ2-7
v_gene: TRBV30

CDR3aa: ASSPDRRNQPQH
j_gene: TRBJ1-5
v_gene: TRBV6-4

CDR3aa: ASRRAAGELF
j_gene: TRBJ2-2
v_gene: TRBV2

CDR3aa: ASSTLQGYTEAF
j_gene: TRBJ1-1
v_gene: TRBV5-1

CDR3aa: ASSSRTGNTIY
j_gene: TRBJ1-3
v_gene: TRBV7-2

CDR3aa: ASSYRTKNTGELF
j_gene: TRBJ2-2
v_gene: TRBV6-5

CDR3aa: ASSSPGQGRAYEQY
j_gene: TRBJ2-7
v_gene: TRBV28

CDR3aa: ASSQAQAGGNTDTQY
j_gene: TRBJ2-3
v_gene: TRBV4-2

CDR3aa: ASSGISMDTEAF
j_gene: TRBJ1-1
v_gene: TRBV2

CDR3aa: ASRPGDTQY
j_gene: TRBJ2-3
v_gene: TRBV2

CDR3aa: ASSGLTLSGANVLT
j_gene: TRBJ2-6
v_gene: TRBV5-1

CDR3aa: ASSSTGTGQANEKLF
j_gene: TRBJ1-4
v_gene: TRBV27